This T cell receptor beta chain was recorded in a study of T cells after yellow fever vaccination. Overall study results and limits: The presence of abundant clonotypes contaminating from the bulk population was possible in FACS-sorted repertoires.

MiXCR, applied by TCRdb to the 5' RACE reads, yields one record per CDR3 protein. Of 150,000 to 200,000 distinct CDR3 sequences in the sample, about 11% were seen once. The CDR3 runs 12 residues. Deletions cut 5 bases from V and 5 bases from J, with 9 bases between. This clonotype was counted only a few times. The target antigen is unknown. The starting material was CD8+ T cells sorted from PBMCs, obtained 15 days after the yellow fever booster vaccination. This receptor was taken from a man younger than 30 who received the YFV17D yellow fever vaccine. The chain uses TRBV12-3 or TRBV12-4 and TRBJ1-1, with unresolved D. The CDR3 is CASSLRLTEAFF. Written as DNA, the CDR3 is TGTGCCAGCAGTCTACGGTTGACTGAAGCTTTCTTT.